The clone carrying this TCR beta chain was seen repeatedly, ten times or more. Trimming took 5 bases from V and 3 from J, leaving 10 bases between them. The CDR3 has 13 residues. CDR1 and CDR2 from the germline V gene are LNHDA and SQIVND (reference sequence). The data originate from a study of T cells in Graves' hyperthyroidism and ophthalmopathy. TCR beta CDR3 regions were amplified from RNA. Using the HTBI primer set, a first-round RT-PCR was run on the TCR CDR3. TCRdb called the multiplex PCR reads again in MiXCR, with one record for every CDR3 protein. The sample records 40,000 to 60,000 distinct CDR3 sequences, under 50% being singletons. Investigators excluded patients with uncontrolled infection, other autoimmune disease, pregnancy or lactation.

The chain uses TRBV19 and TRBJ1-2; D remains ambiguous. This receptor was taken from a woman in her forties or fifties with Graves' ophthalmopathy. The specimen sequenced was blood. In DNA, the CDR3 is TGTGCCAGTAGTCTCGACAAGTACTATGGCTACACCTTC. Its protein is CASSLDKYYGYTF.